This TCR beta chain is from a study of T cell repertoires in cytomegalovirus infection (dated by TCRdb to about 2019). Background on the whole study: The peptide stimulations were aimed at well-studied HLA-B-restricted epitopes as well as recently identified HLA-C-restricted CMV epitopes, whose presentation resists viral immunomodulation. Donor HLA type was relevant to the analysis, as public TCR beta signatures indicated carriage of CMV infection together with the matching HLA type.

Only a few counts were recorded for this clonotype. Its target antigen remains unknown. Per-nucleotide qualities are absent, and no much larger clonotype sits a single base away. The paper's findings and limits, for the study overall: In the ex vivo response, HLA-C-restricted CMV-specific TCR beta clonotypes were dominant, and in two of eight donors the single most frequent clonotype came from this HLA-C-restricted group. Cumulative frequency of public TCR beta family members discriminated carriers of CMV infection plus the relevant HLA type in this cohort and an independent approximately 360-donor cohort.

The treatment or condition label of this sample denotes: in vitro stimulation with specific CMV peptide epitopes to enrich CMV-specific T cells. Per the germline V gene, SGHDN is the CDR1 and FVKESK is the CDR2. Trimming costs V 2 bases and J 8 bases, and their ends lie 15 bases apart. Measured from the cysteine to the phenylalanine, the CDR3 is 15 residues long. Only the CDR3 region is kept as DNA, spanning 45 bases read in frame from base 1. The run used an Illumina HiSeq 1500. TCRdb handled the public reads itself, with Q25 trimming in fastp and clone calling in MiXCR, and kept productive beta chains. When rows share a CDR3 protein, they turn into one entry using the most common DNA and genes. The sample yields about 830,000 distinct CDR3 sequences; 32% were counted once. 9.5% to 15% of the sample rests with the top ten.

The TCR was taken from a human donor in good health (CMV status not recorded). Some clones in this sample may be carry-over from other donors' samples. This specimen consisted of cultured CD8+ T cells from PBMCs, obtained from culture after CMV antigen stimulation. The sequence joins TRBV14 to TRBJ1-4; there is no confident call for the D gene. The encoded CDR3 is CASSQIRWEREKLFF. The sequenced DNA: TGTGCCAGCAGCCAAATCCGCTGGGAGCGGGAAAAACTGTTTTTT.